This TCR beta chain was recorded in a study of long-term antiretroviral therapy in people with HIV. Study results and caveats: Specimens of blood were obtained during about 2004 to 2017, possibly under older ART regimens. Diversity increased after ART yet remained lower than in transplant donor controls.

As concerns this clone: Its antigen is unknown.

With survey level as its setting, the immunoSEQ assay was v3.0. Generated by immunoSEQ multiplex PCR, the TCRdb table keeps only in-frame clones and is missing some. Of about 22,000 clones in the sample, roughly 84% were seen once. The sequences come from unsorted PBMCs, collected 1.3 years after starting antiretroviral therapy. The receptor was isolated from a man aged 60-69 years with HIV.

The CDR3 here is CASSQQPGTSLFTEAFF. The CDR3 region has the DNA TGCGCCAGCAGCCAACAACCCGGGACAAGCCTTTTCACTGAAGCTTTCTTT. This chain joins TRBV4-3 and TRBJ1-1; D might be TRBD1 (6 bases). V lost 2 bases and J lost 4, with 20 bases in between. Germline V lookup: CDR1 LGHNA, CDR2 YSLEER. CDR3 length: 17 residues.